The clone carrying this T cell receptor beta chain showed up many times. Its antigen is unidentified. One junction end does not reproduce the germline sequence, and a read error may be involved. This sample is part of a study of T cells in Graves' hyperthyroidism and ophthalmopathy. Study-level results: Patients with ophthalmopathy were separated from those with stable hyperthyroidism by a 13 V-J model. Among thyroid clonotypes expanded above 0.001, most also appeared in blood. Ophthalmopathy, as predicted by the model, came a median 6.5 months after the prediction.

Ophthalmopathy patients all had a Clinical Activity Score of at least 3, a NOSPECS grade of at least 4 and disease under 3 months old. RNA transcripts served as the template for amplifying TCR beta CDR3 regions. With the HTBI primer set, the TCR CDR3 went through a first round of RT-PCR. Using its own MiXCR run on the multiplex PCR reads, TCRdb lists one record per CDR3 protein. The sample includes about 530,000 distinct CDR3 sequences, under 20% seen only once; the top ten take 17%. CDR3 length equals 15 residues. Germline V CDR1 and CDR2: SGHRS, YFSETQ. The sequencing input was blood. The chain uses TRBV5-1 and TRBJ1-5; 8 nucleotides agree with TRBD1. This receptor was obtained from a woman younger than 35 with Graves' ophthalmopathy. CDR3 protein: CASSLGQGLNQPQHF. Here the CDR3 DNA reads TGTGCCAGCAGCTTAGGACAGGGTCTAAATCAGCCCCAGCATTTT.